Below, 10 T cell receptor beta chains from the same sample are listed, as sequenced in a study of T-cell reconstitution after alpha-beta-depleted transplantation in children. Preparing the TCRbeta library involved the use of unique molecular identifiers. TCRdb itself ran the PCR reads through MiXCR, one entry per CDR3 protein. Altogether approximately 500,000 distinct CDR3 sequences are present, under 12% being singletons, with the ten largest covering around 2%. This specimen consisted of PBMCs, obtained before TCRalphabeta/CD19-depleted stem cell transplant. These receptors were collected from a child aged 2 to 15 with inherited bone marrow failure, due to receive a stem cell transplant.

This clonotype was observed at least ten times. The gene calls are TRBV10-3 and TRBJ2-5; D possibly uses TRBD1 or TRBD2 (5 bases each). Germline CDR1 reads ENHRY; CDR2 reads SYGVKD. This CDR3 contains 13 residues. V lost 6 bases to trimming and J lost 4 bases, with 12 bases between them. CDR3 nucleotide sequence: TGTGCCATCAGCTCCAGTGGGGGAGAGACCCAGTACTTC. Translation gives CAISSSGGETQYF.

This clonotype came up many times. The rearrangement links TRBV9 to TRBJ2-1; TRBD2 agrees at 11 bases. This CDR3 contains 15 residues. Germline CDR1 and CDR2: SGDLS and YYNGEE. The V gene end was trimmed by 0 bases and the J gene end by 8 bases; junction bases not matched to a gene: 4. The CDR3 region has the DNA TGTGCCAGCAGCGTAGCGACTAGCGGGGACCATGAGCAGTTCTTC. Amino acid sequence: CASSVATSGDHEQFF.

This clonotype was observed at least ten times. The chain carries TRBV20-1 and TRBJ2-7, with TRBD1 matching over 7 bases. Unmatched junction bases numbered 11, after V lost 3 bases and J lost 0 bases. CDR1 and CDR2 from the germline V gene are DFQATT and SNEGSKA (reference sequence). The CDR3 consists of 16 residues. In DNA form, the CDR3 reads TGCAGTGCTAGTGATACCGGGACAGCCTCCTCCTACGAGCAGTACTTC. Its translation: CSASDTGTASSYEQYF.

This clonotype has just a few counts. This chain uses TRBV12-3 or TRBV12-4 with TRBJ1-2; D gene ambiguous. The CDR3 extends over 14 amino acids. The V end was cut by 3 bases, the J end by 9 bases, with 17 bases between. This CDR3 reads CASSFYVGERSYTF. The CDR3 coding sequence is TGTGCCAGCAGTTTTTATGTCGGGGAACGGAGCTACACCTTC.

CDR3 sequence reads: CASSFGRGHTEAFF. The CDR3 bases are TGTGCCAGCAGTTTCGGAAGGGGACACACTGAAGCTTTCTTT. The chain links TRBV6-5 to TRBJ1-1, with D maybe TRBD1 (5 bases). The CDR3 runs 14 residues. Germline CDR1 MNHEY, CDR2 SVGAGI. V was clipped by 4 bases and J by 3 bases, with 12 bases between them.

This clonotype was picked up many times. The chain uses TRBV27 and TRBJ2-1, with 8 bases matching TRBD1. With V trimmed by 4 bases and J by 5 bases, 10 bases remained unmatched. This CDR3 comprises 16 residues. Per the germline V gene, CDR1 is MNHEY and CDR2 is SMNVEV (reference sequence). The CDR3 loop is CASSSVGQGRDNEQFF. The CDR3 nucleotides are TGTGCCAGCAGTTCGGTAGGACAGGGACGAGACAATGAGCAGTTCTTC.

With respect to this clonotype: A single base separates this from a much larger clone, so it may be a read error. V is TRBV4-1 and J is TRBJ2-1; D possibly corresponds to TRBD2 (6 bases). V shed 3 bases and J shed 10 bases, with 22 bases lying between them. Germline values: CDR1 MGHRA, CDR2 YSYEKL. The CDR3 loop spans 16 amino acids. The CDR3 DNA follows: TGCGCCAGCAGCCATACGCAGAGCCGGAGGGCCGGAGAGCAGTTCTTC. This gives the protein CASSHTQSRRAGEQFF.

The chain is built from TRBV19 and TRBJ2-7; weak D call: TRBD2 (6 bases). The CDR3 loop spans 16 amino acids. The V and J ends lost 5 bases and 3 bases respectively, with 20 bases between them. Germline V gene sequence: CDR1 LNHDA, CDR2 SQIVND (reference sequence). For the CDR3, the DNA is TGTGCCAGTAGTCCAGATACGAGGGGAGGAAACTACGAGCAGTACTTC. Its protein product is CASSPDTRGGNYEQYF.

This clonotype was counted at least ten times. J is TRBJ1-1 and V is TRBV6-5, with a tentative D call TRBD1 (6 bases). The CDR3 has 13 residues. The germline V and J ends were trimmed by 2 bases and 10 bases, with 14 bases remaining between them. The germline V gene encodes CDR1 MNHEY and CDR2 SVGAGI. CDR3 in DNA: TGTGCCAGCAGTTACCAACAGGGATGGGGAGCTTTCTTT. Translation gives CASSYQQGWGAFF.

This clonotype was found many times. CDR3 nucleotides: TGTGCCAGCAGCTTATGGTCCGGCACAGATACGCAGTATTTT. Protein product: CASSLWSGTDTQYF. The J gene is TRBJ2-3, the V gene TRBV7-2; D is uncertain. CDR3 length: 14 amino acids. Germline V lookup: CDR1 SGHTA, CDR2 FQGNSA. Trimming left V 2 bases short and J 1 base short, with 7 bases between.